The 23 T cell receptor beta chains reported below all come from one sample, sequenced in a study of T cells in Graves' hyperthyroidism and ophthalmopathy. There were TCR beta CDR3 regions amplified from RNA transcripts. The HTBI primer set was used in a first-round RT-PCR of the TCR CDR3. A single record per CDR3 protein comes from TCRdb applying MiXCR to the multiplex PCR reads. The sample lists approximately 330,000 distinct CDR3 sequences, under 25% occurring once. Specimen: blood. The source of these receptors is a woman between 50 and 59 years old with Graves' hyperthyroidism.

There are a few counts of this clonotype. This chain connects TRBV4-1 to TRBJ2-2; D is possibly TRBD1 (5 bases). Germline V gives CDR1 MGHRA, CDR2 YSYEKL. V lost 5 bases, J lost 0 bases, and 16 bases lay in between. This CDR3 is 17 amino acids long. In DNA, the CDR3 is TGCGCCAGCAGCAAGGGGAAGGCCCACTCGAACACCGGGGAGCTGTTTTTT. This encodes CASSKGKAHSNTGELFF.

This clonotype was detected many times. V and J are TRBV2 and TRBJ2-3; D is possibly TRBD1 or TRBD2 (6 bases each). This CDR3 has 15 residues. V gave up 8 bases and J gave up 0 bases, with 15 bases separating them. CDR1 and CDR2 from the germline V gene are SNHLY and FYNNEI. The CDR3 protein is CASHSQGTSTDTQYF. The CDR3 DNA reads as TGTGCCAGCCACTCCCAGGGGACTAGCACAGATACGCAGTATTTT.

This clonotype was counted at least ten times. This sequence joins TRBV6-1 and TRBJ2-5; D gene uncertain. V was shortened by 2 bases and J by 2 bases, with 12 bases between the two germline ends. Germline CDR1 reads MNHNS; CDR2 reads SASEGT. CDR3 length: 15 residues. The CDR3 is CASSERRFGQETQYF. CDR3 in DNA: TGTGCCAGCAGTGAACGAAGGTTCGGGCAAGAGACCCAGTACTTC.

This clonotype came up many times. The chain links TRBV3-1 to TRBJ1-5; TRBD1 matches at 7 bases. This CDR3 is built from 15 residues. J gave up 3 bases and V 2 bases, and 4 bases lay outside the gene matches. Germline V lookup: CDR1 LGHDT, CDR2 YNNKEL (reference sequence). CDR3 region: CASSQTGTANQPQHF. CDR3 nucleotide sequence: TGTGCCAGCAGCCAAACCGGGACAGCCAATCAGCCCCAGCATTTT. Drawing the rest from reference TRBV3-1 and TRBJ1-5, the complete variable domain is DTAVSQTPKYLVTQMGNDKSIKCEQNLGHDTMYWYKQDSKKFLKIMFSYNNKELIINETVPNRFSPKSPDKAHLNLHINSLELGDSAVYFCASSQTGTANQPQHFGDGTRLSIL.

As concerns this clonotype: It may be a read error: a sequence one base away is much more abundant. The chain has TRBV5-1 and TRBJ2-2; 13 bases align to TRBD2. CDR3 size: 18 residues. The germline V gene encodes CDR1 SGHRS and CDR2 YFSETQ. The CDR3 region has the DNA TGCGCCAGCAGCTCACTGGGACTAGCGGGGATCGGCACCGGGGTGCTGTTTTTT. Residues: CASSSLGLAGIGTGVLFF.

V is TRBV14 and J is TRBJ2-1; no firm D call. The length of the CDR3 is 13 residues. Germline assignment: CDR1 SGHDN and CDR2 FVKESK. V lost 0 bases to trimming and J lost 12 bases, with 12 bases between them. The CDR3 region has the DNA TGTGCCAGCAGCCAAGATAATTGGTATGGGCAGTTCTTC. This gives the protein CASSQDNWYGQFF. The full variable domain, rest sourced from reference TRBV14 and TRBJ2-1, is EAGVTQFPSHSVIEKGQTVTLRCDPISGHDNLYWYRRVMGKEIKFLLHFVKESKQDESGMPNNRFLAERTGGTYSTLKVQPAELEDSGVYFCASSQDNWYGQFFGPGTRLTVL.

This clonotype was counted only a few times. The chain uses TRBV4-2 and TRBJ2-3; perhaps D is TRBD1 or TRBD2 (5 bases each). V dropped 0 bases and J dropped 0 bases, with 13 bases sitting between them. The CDR3 length is 17 residues. CDR1 is LGHNA and CDR2 is YNFKEQ in the germline V gene. CDR3 nucleotides: TGTGCCAGCAGCCAAGAGGGGCTAGCAAGGAGCACAGATACGCAGTATTTT. It is translated as CASSQEGLARSTDTQYF.

This clonotype has just a few counts. V usage is TRBV7-3 and J usage is TRBJ2-5; unclear D gene. The CDR3 totals 13 residues. The V gene's germline CDR1 is SGHTA and CDR2 FQGTGA. V was cut by 3 bases and J by 2 bases, with 7 bases left in between. CDR3 DNA: TGTGCCAGCAGCTTGGCAGATCAAGAGACCCAGTACTTC. Amino acid sequence: CASSLADQETQYF.

This clonotype came up a few times. The chain couples TRBV2 to TRBJ2-3; 9 bases fit TRBD2. Trimming at V came to 6 bases and at J to 0 bases, leaving 4 bases not matched to a gene. Looked up from germline, CDR1 is SNHLY and CDR2 is FYNNEI. This CDR3 is built from 15 residues. The CDR3 nucleotides are TGTGCCAGCAGGGGGACTAGCAAGAGCACAGATACGCAGTATTTT. Protein product: CASRGTSKSTDTQYF. The full variable domain, with the rest looked up from reference TRBV2 and TRBJ2-3, is EPEVTQTPSHQVTQMGQEVILRCVPISNHLYFYWYRQILGQKVEFLVSFYNNEISEKSEIFDDQFSVERPDGSNFTLKIRSTKLEDSAMYFCASRGTSKSTDTQYFGPGTRLTVL.

The DNA of the CDR3 is TGTGCCAGCATTAACCGGGCGACGGAAGCTTTCTTT. Translating gives CASINRATEAFF. The chain employs TRBV28 and TRBJ1-1; no clear D gene. Germline lookup yields CDR1 MDHEN and CDR2 SYDVKM. There are 12 residues in the CDR3. V lost 7 bases and J lost 8, with 14 bases in between.

The J gene is TRBJ2-3, the V gene TRBV5-8; possible D gene TRBD1, 6 bases. The length of the CDR3 is 15 residues. The germline V and J ends were trimmed by 0 bases and 2 bases, with 10 bases remaining between them. CDR1 is SGHTS, CDR2 YDEGEE, per germline. The CDR3 region has the DNA TGTGCCAGCAGCTTGGTCAGGGGCTTCACAGATACGCAGTATTTT. This encodes CASSLVRGFTDTQYF.

The V call is TRBV27, the J call TRBJ2-6; a weak D match, TRBD2 (5 bases). Germline loops: CDR1 MNHEY, CDR2 SMNVEV (reference sequence). The CDR3 consists of 15 residues. V was clipped by 6 bases and J by 3 bases, with 12 bases between them. This chain's CDR3 is CASSRGWSGANVLTF. In nucleotides, the CDR3 is TGTGCCAGCAGCCGGGGTTGGAGTGGGGCCAACGTCCTGACTTTC.

This clonotype occurred many times. The V gene is TRBV28, the J gene TRBJ2-7; a weak D match, TRBD2 (5 bases). The V gene lost 3 bases and the J gene lost 6 bases, with 15 bases spanning the gap. The V gene's germline CDR1 is MDHEN and CDR2 SYDVKM. CDR3 size: 14 residues. The CDR3 sequence: CASSFWTRTVEQYF. DNA of the CDR3: TGTGCCAGCAGTTTTTGGACTCGGACGGTCGAGCAGTACTTC. Complete variable domain (other parts from reference TRBV28 and TRBJ2-7): DVKVTQSSRYLVKRTGEKVFLECVQDMDHENMFWYRQDPGLGLRLIYFSYDVKMKEKGDIPEGYSVSREKKERFSLILESASTNQTSMYLCASSFWTRTVEQYFGPGTRLTVT.

The chain has TRBV5-1 and TRBJ2-1; tentatively, D is TRBD2 (5 bases). V dropped 4 bases and J dropped 10 bases, with 9 bases sitting between them. The CDR3 contains 11 residues. Per the germline V gene, CDR1 is SGHRS and CDR2 is YFSETQ. The CDR3 is CASSDSGEQFF. CDR3 DNA: TGCGCCAGCAGCGACTCGGGGGAGCAGTTCTTC.

This clonotype has a count of ten or more. One end of the junction varies from germline; a read error may be responsible. The chain links TRBV4-1 to TRBJ1-2; 11 bases fit TRBD1. CDR3 length: 15 amino acids. Germline lookup yields CDR1 MGHRA and CDR2 YSYEKL. The CDR3 loop reads CASSPGQGGVYSYTF. In nucleotides, the CDR3 is TGCGCCAGCAGCCCGGGACAGGGGGGAGTCTATAGCTACACCTTC.

This clonotype was found a few times. This chain joins TRBV2 and TRBJ1-3; D gene uncertain. Germline CDR1 is SNHLY and CDR2 is FYNNEI. V was clipped by 5 bases and J by 0 bases, with 11 bases between them. The CDR3 contains 15 residues. The CDR3 here is CASSRTVSSGNTIYF. Written as DNA, the CDR3 is TGTGCCAGCAGTCGGACGGTTAGCTCTGGAAACACCATATATTTT.

This clonotype occurred many times. This chain uses TRBV30 with TRBJ2-7; possibly TRBD2 for D (5 bases). The V end was cut by 0 bases, the J end by 1 base, with 10 bases between. Germline V CDR1 and CDR2: GTSNPN, SVGIG (reference sequence). CDR3 length: 14 amino acids. CDR3 nucleotide sequence: TGTGCCTGGAGTGTAGGCGGAGGTTCCTACGAGCAGTACTTC. Encoded protein: CAWSVGGGSYEQYF.

The gene calls are TRBV15 and TRBJ1-6; D gene uncertain. With 3 bases removed from V and 10 bases from J, the gap between germline ends came to 10 bases. The CDR3 extends over 13 amino acids. Germline-derived CDR1 and CDR2 are LNHNV and YYDKDF (reference sequence). Written as DNA, the CDR3 is TGTGCCACCAGCAGTGGGATTGTGTCACCCCTCCACTTT. Encoded protein: CATSSGIVSPLHF.

The genes are TRBV2 and TRBJ2-3; D ambiguous. This CDR3 is built from 12 residues. Trimming pared 3 bases from V and 4 bases from J, leaving 5 bases between. Germline loops: CDR1 SNHLY, CDR2 FYNNEI. The CDR3 sequence: CASSEVSDTQYF. CDR3 coding DNA: TGTGCCAGCAGTGAGGTATCAGATACGCAGTATTTT.

This clonotype appeared many times. The chain carries TRBV24-1 and TRBJ1-1; 8 bases are shared with TRBD1. V shed 7 bases and J 3 bases; nucleotides not matched to a gene: 6. The CDR3 totals 14 residues. Germline V gene sequence: CDR1 KGHDR, CDR2 SFDVKD. The CDR3 sequence: CATRGDRSDTEAFF. CDR3 DNA: TGTGCCACCAGGGGGGACAGGTCGGACACTGAAGCTTTCTTT.

At least ten counts were recorded for this clonotype. The chain has TRBV29-1 and TRBJ2-1, with 8 bases fitting TRBD2. CDR3 length: 14 amino acids. Germline V gene lookup returns CDR1 SQVTM and CDR2 ANQGSEA. V shed 4 bases, J shed 5 bases, and the junction held 7 bases outside the gene matches. CDR3 sequence reads: CSVVYSGVNNEQFF. The CDR3 DNA sequence: TGCAGCGTTGTATATAGCGGGGTTAACAATGAGCAGTTCTTC.

This clonotype appeared a single time. The V call is TRBV4-1, the J call TRBJ2-7, with 11 bases identical to TRBD2. V was clipped by 0 bases and J by 6 bases; unmatched bases: 1. Germline lookup yields CDR1 MGHRA and CDR2 YSYEKL. The CDR3 is 14 residues long. This CDR3 reads CASSQEGLAAEQYF. CDR3 in DNA: TGCGCCAGCAGCCAAGAGGGACTAGCGGCCGAGCAGTACTTC.

The table lists this clonotype with many counts. This sequence joins TRBV10-1 and TRBJ2-5; tentative D call: TRBD1 (6 bases). This CDR3 has 15 residues. The V gene lost 2 bases and the J gene lost 1 base, with 11 bases spanning the gap. Germline-derived CDR1 and CDR2 are WNHNN and SYGVQD (reference sequence). The DNA of the CDR3 is TGCGCCAGCAGTGAGGGGGGCCAACTCCAAGAGACCCAGTACTTC. Translated, it gives CASSEGGQLQETQYF.